Described below is a single TCR beta chain sequence and its context. This entry comes from a study of shared clonotypes between healthy human individuals. Method: immunoSEQ multiplex PCR; TCRdb's copy keeps in-frame clones and lacks some. The repertoire has around 2.5 million clones, over 85% of them found once; the top ten carry 0.36%. Germline V gene lookup returns CDR1 GTSNPN and CDR2 SVGIG (reference sequence). The V and J ends lost 2 bases and 7 bases respectively, with 12 bases between them. The CDR3 runs 13 residues. The donor population consisted of healthy HIV-negative adults with no recent acute infections or vaccinations.

The sequenced sample consisted of naive CD4+ T cells from PBMCs. Described subset: CD45RA+ positively selected. The receptor's source is a man between 18 and 35 years old in good health. Some clones in this sample may be carry-over from other donors' samples. The chain combines TRBV30 with TRBJ1-3; tentative D call: TRBD1 (5 bases). The CDR3 loop is CAWSLGANNTIYF. In nucleotides, the CDR3 is TGTGCCTGGAGTTTAGGGGCGAATAACACCATATATTTT.